Here is one T cell receptor beta chain with its context. What it recognizes is unknown. V gave up 4 bases and J gave up 3 bases; unmatched junction bases: 19. The CDR3 is 22 amino acids. The entry originates in a study of cytomegalovirus exposure and HLA in healthy donors. The PCR was carried out with 60 Vbeta primers and 13 Jbeta primers. Assay: immunoSEQ multiplex PCR; the TCRdb copy retains only in-frame clones and omits some. Of more than 150,000 clones listed, around 80% are singletons. General study points: In a later analysis, HLA-associated TCR beta chains were more clonally expanded than equally common others. What a later analysis reportedly showed was that an Asian-associated ancestry cluster had fewer N-insertions than the roughly 670-donor mean.

This TCR derives from a woman in her forties or fifties in good health and CMV-seropositive. Material for sequencing was PBMCs. The V call is TRBV6-7, the J call TRBJ2-6, with TRBD2 identical over 12 bases. Being an ORF, TRBV6-7 has a function that is uncertain. CDR3 region: CASSFLVPGLAGGPCGANVLTF. CDR3 sequence (DNA): TGTGCCAGCAGTTTCCTTGTCCCAGGCCTAGCGGGGGGGCCATGTGGGGCCAACGTCCTGACTTTC.